The source of this T cell receptor (beta chain) is a study of blood T cell repertoires in COVID-19. Looking at the study overall: Acute and convalescent COVID-19 samples came from the United States, Italy and Spain. Sources were T cells, B-cell-depleted T cells, or PBMCs; the material itself was cDNA or gDNA.

Authors' methods: Estimated nucleated cell counts came from reference gene primer amplification. Clones were read by immunoSEQ multiplex PCR, and TCRdb kept only the in-frame ones, dropping some. The V and J calls and clone size come from that table; D and trimming were worked out from the DNA. The repertoire holds approximately 190,000 clones, with approximately 85% as singletons. The CDR3 loop spans 14 amino acids. V was clipped by 5 bases and J by 4 bases; unmatched bases: 5. Germline V CDR1 and CDR2: SGHDN, FVKESK. The TCR originated in a woman aged 70 to 79 with active or convalescent COVID-19. The chain couples TRBV14 to TRBJ2-1; 7 bases align to TRBD1. Sequenced: peripheral blood. The CDR3 loop is CASSRQGLYNEQFF. CDR3 bases: TGTGCCAGCAGCAGACAGGGCCTTTACAATGAGCAGTTCTTC.